The clone carrying this T cell receptor (beta chain) has a count of ten or more. These data come from a study of human T cells and chemical hapten exposure. The CDR3 covers 13 residues. Trimming cost V 1 base and J 7 bases, with 5 bases left between them. Germline V lookup: CDR1 SGHTA, CDR2 FQGNSA. The library tagged each cDNA molecule with unique molecular identifiers. Original processing methods: TCR counts had a median of about 94,000 per sample and spanned about 23,224 to 750,000. TCRdb passed the RACE reads through MiXCR, listing each CDR3 protein once. The V and J calls and clone size are TCRdb's, not the authors'. The table lists fewer than 70,000 distinct CDR3 sequences, around 9.9% of them singletons. The time point is: pre-sensitization, week 0. Noted treatment: therapeutic diphenylcyclopropenone sensitization with weekly scalp DPC. Phlebotomy was performed prior to application of every patch test.

This chain links TRBV7-2 with TRBJ1-6, with D possibly matching TRBD1 (5 bases). This clonotype originated in a woman in her forties or fifties with alopecia areata. Some clones in this sample may be carry-over from other donors' samples. The material sequenced was whole blood, taken in connection with sensitization to the hapten diphenylcyclopropenone (DPC). The CDR3: CASSLGGNSPLHF. For the CDR3, the DNA is TGTGCCAGCAGCTTAGGGGGGAATTCACCCCTCCACTTT.